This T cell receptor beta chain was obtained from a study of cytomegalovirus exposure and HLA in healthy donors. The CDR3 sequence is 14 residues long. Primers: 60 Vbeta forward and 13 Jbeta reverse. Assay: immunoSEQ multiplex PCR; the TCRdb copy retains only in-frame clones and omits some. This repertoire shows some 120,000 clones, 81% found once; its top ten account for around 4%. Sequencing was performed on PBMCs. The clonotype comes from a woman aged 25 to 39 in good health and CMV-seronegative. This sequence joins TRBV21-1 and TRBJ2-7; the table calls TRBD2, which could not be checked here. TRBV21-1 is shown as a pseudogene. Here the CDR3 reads CASTFNGGSYEQYF. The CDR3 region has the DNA TGTGCCAGCACCTTTAACGGGGGATCCTACGAGCAGTACTTC.